These T cell receptor beta chains were read from a single sample in a study of T cell responses to AZD1222 COVID-19 vaccine. Produced via immunoSEQ multiplex PCR; TCRdb's table is partial and in-frame only. Among about 140,000 clones listed, 80% to 95% were seen once. Sequencing used peripheral blood, obtained 28 days after the second AZD1222 dose. The origin of the receptors is an adult who received the AZD1222 COVID-19 vaccine. Each CDR3 is given with its conserved first and last residue. Fields, in order: V gene, J gene, D gene, CDR3 protein, CDR3 DNA. D genes are given only for firm matches.

V: TRBV2
J: TRBJ2-7
D: TRBD1
CDR3: CASSSRQGSNEQYF
DNA: TGTGCCAGCAGTAGCCGACAGGGCTCGAACGAGCAGTACTTC

V: TRBV4-1
J: TRBJ2-7
D: TRBD2
CDR3: CASSPRRASGSGDSYEQYF
DNA: TGCGCCAGTTCCCCCAGGCGGGCTAGCGGGAGTGGAGACTCCTACGAGCAGTACTTC

V: TRBV29-1
J: TRBJ2-3
D: .
CDR3: CSVGGARGTDTQYF
DNA: TGCAGCGTTGGAGGGGCGCGGGGCACAGATACGCAGTATTTT

V: TRBV4-2
J: TRBJ2-1
D: .
CDR3: CASSQGAYNEQFF
DNA: TGTGCCAGCAGCCAAGGCGCGTACAATGAGCAGTTCTTC

V: TRBV28
J: TRBJ1-1
D: .
CDR3: CATQGQANTEAFF
DNA: TGTGCCACGCAAGGGCAGGCGAACACTGAAGCTTTCTTT

V: TRBV9
J: TRBJ1-5
D: TRBD1
CDR3: CASSRQDRVGQPQHF
DNA: TGTGCCAGCAGCCGACAGGACAGGGTTGGTCAGCCCCAGCATTTT

V: TRBV28
J: TRBJ2-1
D: TRBD2
CDR3: CASSRRGGSSYNEQFF
DNA: TGTGCCAGCAGTCGGCGGGGAGGGAGCTCCTACAATGAGCAGTTCTTC

V: TRBV11-3
J: TRBJ2-7
D: .
CDR3: CASSDTPYEQYF
DNA: TGTGCCAGCAGCGATACTCCCTACGAGCAGTACTTC

V: TRBV28
J: TRBJ2-1
D: .
CDR3: CASSLRTPADEQFF
DNA: TGTGCCAGCAGTTTGAGGACTCCCGCCGATGAGCAGTTCTTC

V: TRBV27
J: TRBJ1-1
D: .
CDR3: CASKSFGMNTEAFF
DNA: TGTGCCAGCAAGTCATTTGGGATGAACACTGAAGCTTTCTTT

V: TRBV4-3
J: TRBJ2-7
D: .
CDR3: CASSQESILIGSEQYF
DNA: TGCGCCAGCAGCCAAGAATCGATCCTGATTGGGTCCGAGCAGTACTTC

V: TRBV7-9
J: TRBJ1-3
D: TRBD1
CDR3: CASSIGTGVGNTIYF
DNA: TGTGCCAGCAGCATCGGGACAGGGGTCGGAAACACCATATATTTT

V: TRBV3-1/TRBV3-2
J: TRBJ1-2
D: .
CDR3: CASSQAYYGYTF
DNA: TGTGCCAGCAGCCAAGCCTACTATGGCTACACCTTC

V: TRBV28
J: TRBJ1-5
D: TRBD1
CDR3: CASSTAGTAPNQPQHF
DNA: TGTGCCAGCAGTACCGCCGGGACAGCCCCCAATCAGCCCCAGCATTTT

V: TRBV24-1
J: TRBJ2-2
D: .
CDR3: CATSDQGRGDTGELFF
DNA: TGTGCCACCAGTGACCAGGGAAGGGGAGACACCGGGGAGCTGTTTTTT